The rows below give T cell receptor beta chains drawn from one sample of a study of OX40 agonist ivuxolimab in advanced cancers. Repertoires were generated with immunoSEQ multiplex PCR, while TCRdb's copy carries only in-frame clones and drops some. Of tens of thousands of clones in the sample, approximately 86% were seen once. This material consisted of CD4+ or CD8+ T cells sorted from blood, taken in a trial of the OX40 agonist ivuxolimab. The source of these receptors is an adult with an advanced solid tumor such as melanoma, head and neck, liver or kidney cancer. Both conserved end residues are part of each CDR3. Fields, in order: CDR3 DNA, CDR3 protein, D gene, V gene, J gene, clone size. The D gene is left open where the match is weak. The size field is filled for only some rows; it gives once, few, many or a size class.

cdr3_nt: TGTGCCAGCACCCGGGGGACATCGGGATATGAGCAGTTCTTC
cdr3_aa: CASTRGTSGYEQFF
d_call: .
v_call: TRBV11-2
j_call: TRBJ2-1
clone_size: few

cdr3_nt: TGTGCCAGCAGCACATTAGTGGGGGATGAGCAGTACTTC
cdr3_aa: CASSTLVGDEQYF
d_call: .
v_call: TRBV7-8
j_call: TRBJ2-7
clone_size: .

cdr3_nt: TGTGCCAGCAGCGCTTTTGGAGGGAACGAGCAGTACTTC
cdr3_aa: CASSAFGGNEQYF
d_call: .
v_call: TRBV9
j_call: TRBJ2-7
clone_size: few

cdr3_nt: TGTGCCAGTAGTATAGGCGGCGGGAACGGATCACCCCTCCACTTT
cdr3_aa: CASSIGGGNGSPLHF
d_call: .
v_call: TRBV19
j_call: TRBJ1-6
clone_size: .

cdr3_nt: TGCGCCAGCAGCCAAGACTTGAGTCGCAATCAGCCCCAGCATTTT
cdr3_aa: CASSQDLSRNQPQHF
d_call: .
v_call: TRBV4-3
j_call: TRBJ1-5
clone_size: .

cdr3_nt: TGTGCCAGCAGCCCGGGACCGCTGTTGGGCGAAGCTTTCTTT
cdr3_aa: CASSPGPLLGEAFF
d_call: .
v_call: TRBV5-6
j_call: TRBJ1-1
clone_size: .

cdr3_nt: TGTGCCAGCAGTTCTGGACTAGCGGCCTTTGGTGAGCAGTTCTTC
cdr3_aa: CASSSGLAAFGEQFF
d_call: TRBD2
v_call: TRBV27
j_call: TRBJ2-1
clone_size: .

cdr3_nt: TGTGCCAGTAGCCCCAAGGCGGGACATGAGCAGTTCTTC
cdr3_aa: CASSPKAGHEQFF
d_call: .
v_call: TRBV19
j_call: TRBJ2-1
clone_size: .

cdr3_nt: TGTGCCAGTAGACCCGGGACAGAGTCCTACGAGCAGTACTTC
cdr3_aa: CASRPGTESYEQYF
d_call: TRBD1
v_call: TRBV19
j_call: TRBJ2-7
clone_size: once

cdr3_nt: TGCAGCGTTGTAAATCGCAATGAGCAGTTCTTC
cdr3_aa: CSVVNRNEQFF
d_call: .
v_call: TRBV29-1
j_call: TRBJ2-1
clone_size: .

cdr3_nt: TGTGCCAGCAGTTACGGGGGAATCTCCTACGAGCAGTACTTC
cdr3_aa: CASSYGGISYEQYF
d_call: .
v_call: TRBV6-5
j_call: TRBJ2-7
clone_size: .

cdr3_nt: TGCGCCAGCAGCCAAGATTCGGGGGCTTACAATGAGCAGTTCTTC
cdr3_aa: CASSQDSGAYNEQFF
d_call: .
v_call: TRBV4-3
j_call: TRBJ2-1
clone_size: .

cdr3_nt: TGTGCCAGCAGTAATGGACAGAACACTGAAGCTTTCTTT
cdr3_aa: CASSNGQNTEAFF
d_call: .
v_call: TRBV25-1
j_call: TRBJ1-1
clone_size: .

cdr3_nt: TGTGCCAGCAGTGAAGAGTGGGCGAACTACGAGCAGTACTTC
cdr3_aa: CASSEEWANYEQYF
d_call: .
v_call: TRBV6-1
j_call: TRBJ2-7
clone_size: .

cdr3_nt: TGTGCCAGCAGCGGGAGCTCCTACGAGCAGTACTTC
cdr3_aa: CASSGSSYEQYF
d_call: .
v_call: TRBV5-5
j_call: TRBJ2-7
clone_size: .

cdr3_nt: TGTGCCAGCAGTTTGTGGGGGGGGTACGAAAACATTCAGTACTTC
cdr3_aa: CASSLWGGYENIQYF
d_call: TRBD2
v_call: TRBV28
j_call: TRBJ2-4
clone_size: once

cdr3_nt: TGTGCCACCAGCACCTCAGGTGGGGGGCAGCCCCAGCATTTT
cdr3_aa: CATSTSGGGQPQHF
d_call: .
v_call: TRBV15
j_call: TRBJ1-5
clone_size: .

cdr3_nt: TGTGCCAGTACGGACTCCTATGCCTACAATGAGCAGTTCTTC
cdr3_aa: CASTDSYAYNEQFF
d_call: .
v_call: TRBV19
j_call: TRBJ2-1
clone_size: .

cdr3_nt: TGTGCCAGCAGTCCAAGGATGCATGGGAATGAGCAGTTCTTC
cdr3_aa: CASSPRMHGNEQFF
d_call: .
v_call: TRBV27
j_call: TRBJ2-1
clone_size: .

cdr3_nt: TGTGCCAGCAGCGTCGGGAACACCGGGGAGCTGTTTTTT
cdr3_aa: CASSVGNTGELFF
d_call: .
v_call: TRBV9
j_call: TRBJ2-2
clone_size: .

cdr3_nt: TGTGCCAGCAGCTTAGCCAGAATAGCGATAAATGAGCAGTTCTTC
cdr3_aa: CASSLARIAINEQFF
d_call: .
v_call: TRBV11-3
j_call: TRBJ2-1
clone_size: .

cdr3_nt: TGTGCCAGCTCACCAAAGAGGAACAACCAAGAGACCCAGTACTTC
cdr3_aa: CASSPKRNNQETQYF
d_call: .
v_call: TRBV18
j_call: TRBJ2-5
clone_size: .

cdr3_nt: TGTGCCAGCAGTTACTCGCAAGGGTACGAGCAGTACTTC
cdr3_aa: CASSYSQGYEQYF
d_call: .
v_call: TRBV6-5
j_call: TRBJ2-7
clone_size: .

cdr3_nt: TGTGCCAGCAGCTTCAGGGGGGGAGGAAACACCATATATTTT
cdr3_aa: CASSFRGGGNTIYF
d_call: TRBD1
v_call: TRBV5-4
j_call: TRBJ1-3
clone_size: .

cdr3_nt: TGTGCCAGCATGGACAGGGGGTTGGTGACGGGTGGCTACACCTTC
cdr3_aa: CASMDRGLVTGGYTF
d_call: TRBD1
v_call: TRBV6-5
j_call: TRBJ1-2
clone_size: .

cdr3_nt: TGTGCCAGCAGCTTAGATACGAACGAGCAGTACTTC
cdr3_aa: CASSLDTNEQYF
d_call: .
v_call: TRBV7-2
j_call: TRBJ2-7
clone_size: .

cdr3_nt: TGTGCCAGCAGCGGGAACTCTGGAAACACCATATATTTT
cdr3_aa: CASSGNSGNTIYF
d_call: .
v_call: TRBV5-4
j_call: TRBJ1-3
clone_size: few

cdr3_nt: TGTGCCAGCAGCAAGGAGGACTCTGGAAACACCATATATTTT
cdr3_aa: CASSKEDSGNTIYF
d_call: .
v_call: TRBV21-1
j_call: TRBJ1-3
clone_size: .

cdr3_nt: TGTGCTAGTGGTTTGGGAGGGGCGGTCCCCGGGGAGCTGTTTTTT
cdr3_aa: CASGLGGAVPGELFF
d_call: .
v_call: TRBV12-5
j_call: TRBJ2-2
clone_size: .

cdr3_nt: TGTGCCTGGAGTCTCGGCTACGAGCAGTACTTC
cdr3_aa: CAWSLGYEQYF
d_call: .
v_call: TRBV30
j_call: TRBJ2-7
clone_size: .

cdr3_nt: TGTGCCAGCAGCTCGTACATCGATGGTTGGGGGAGACAGCCCCAGCATTTT
cdr3_aa: CASSSYIDGWGRQPQHF
d_call: .
v_call: TRBV7-8
j_call: TRBJ1-5
clone_size: medium-sized